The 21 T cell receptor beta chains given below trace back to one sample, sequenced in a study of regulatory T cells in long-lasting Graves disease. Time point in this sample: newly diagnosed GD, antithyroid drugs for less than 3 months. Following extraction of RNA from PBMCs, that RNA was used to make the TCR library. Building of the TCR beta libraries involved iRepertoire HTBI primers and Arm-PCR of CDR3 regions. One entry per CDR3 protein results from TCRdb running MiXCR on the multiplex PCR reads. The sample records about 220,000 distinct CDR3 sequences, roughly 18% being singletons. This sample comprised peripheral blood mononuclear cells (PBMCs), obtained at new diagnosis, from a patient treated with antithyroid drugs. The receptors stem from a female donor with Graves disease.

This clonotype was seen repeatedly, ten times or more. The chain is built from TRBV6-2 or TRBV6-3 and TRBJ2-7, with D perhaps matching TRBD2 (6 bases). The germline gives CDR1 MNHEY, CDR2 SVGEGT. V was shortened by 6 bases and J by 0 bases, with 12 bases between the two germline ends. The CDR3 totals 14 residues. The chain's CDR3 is CASRRDGSSYEQYF. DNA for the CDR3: TGTGCCAGCAGGCGGGACGGTTCCTCCTACGAGCAGTACTTC.

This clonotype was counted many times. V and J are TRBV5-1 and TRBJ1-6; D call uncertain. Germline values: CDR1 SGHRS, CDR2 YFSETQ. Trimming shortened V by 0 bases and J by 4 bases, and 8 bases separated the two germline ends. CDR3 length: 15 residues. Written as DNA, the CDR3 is TGCGCCAGCAGCTTGGGGTCCGGATATAATTCACCCCTCCACTTT. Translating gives CASSLGSGYNSPLHF.

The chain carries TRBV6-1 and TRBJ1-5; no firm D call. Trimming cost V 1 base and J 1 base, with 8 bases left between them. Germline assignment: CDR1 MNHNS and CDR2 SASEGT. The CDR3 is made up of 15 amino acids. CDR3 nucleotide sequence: TGTGCCAGCAGTGAAGGGCCAGGCAGCAATCAGCCCCAGCATTTT. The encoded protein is CASSEGPGSNQPQHF.

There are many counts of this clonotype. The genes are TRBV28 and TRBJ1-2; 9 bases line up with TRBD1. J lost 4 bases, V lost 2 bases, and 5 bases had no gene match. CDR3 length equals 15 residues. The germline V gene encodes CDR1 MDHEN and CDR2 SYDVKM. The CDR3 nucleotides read TGTGCCAGCAGTTTAGGTGGGACAGGGATCTATGGCTACACCTTC. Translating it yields CASSLGGTGIYGYTF.

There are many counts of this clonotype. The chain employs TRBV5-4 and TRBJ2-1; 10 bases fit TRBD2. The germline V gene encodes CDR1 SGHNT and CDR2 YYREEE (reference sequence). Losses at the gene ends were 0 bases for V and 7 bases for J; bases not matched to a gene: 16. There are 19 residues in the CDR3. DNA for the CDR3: TGTGCCAGCAGCTTGGTAAGGTTGCTAGCGGGAGCTCGAAGGAATGAGCAGTTCTTC. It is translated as CASSLVRLLAGARRNEQFF.

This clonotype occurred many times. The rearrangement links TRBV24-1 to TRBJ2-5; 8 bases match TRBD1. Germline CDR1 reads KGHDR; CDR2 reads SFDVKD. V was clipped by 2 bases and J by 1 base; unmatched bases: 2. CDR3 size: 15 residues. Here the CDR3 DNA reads TGTGCCACCAGTGATTCGACAGGGGCCCAAGAGACCCAGTACTTC. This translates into CATSDSTGAQETQYF.

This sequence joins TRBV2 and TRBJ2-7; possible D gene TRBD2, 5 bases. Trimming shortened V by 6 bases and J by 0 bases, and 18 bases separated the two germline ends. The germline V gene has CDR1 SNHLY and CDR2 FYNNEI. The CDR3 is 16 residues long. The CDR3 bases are TGTGCCAGCAGCTTAGGCGGAGTGGGGAGCTCCTACGAGCAGTACTTC. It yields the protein CASSLGGVGSSYEQYF.

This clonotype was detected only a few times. The CDR3 region is CATSREPPQGQPQHF. The CDR3 coding sequence is TGTGCCACCAGCAGAGAACCCCCACAGGGTCAGCCCCAGCATTTT. This sequence joins TRBV15 and TRBJ1-5, with a possible D match to TRBD1 (6 bases). The CDR3 runs to 15 residues. V was pared by 0 bases and J by 6 bases, with 12 bases between. Germline V gives CDR1 LNHNV, CDR2 YYDKDF (reference sequence).

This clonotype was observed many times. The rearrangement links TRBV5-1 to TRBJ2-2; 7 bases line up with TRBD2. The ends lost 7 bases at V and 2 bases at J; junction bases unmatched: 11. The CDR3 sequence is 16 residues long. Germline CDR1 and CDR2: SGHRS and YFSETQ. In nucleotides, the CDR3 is TGCGCCAGCGGAGGAGGGAGGGCCCAAAACACCGGGGAGCTGTTTTTT. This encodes CASGGGRAQNTGELFF.

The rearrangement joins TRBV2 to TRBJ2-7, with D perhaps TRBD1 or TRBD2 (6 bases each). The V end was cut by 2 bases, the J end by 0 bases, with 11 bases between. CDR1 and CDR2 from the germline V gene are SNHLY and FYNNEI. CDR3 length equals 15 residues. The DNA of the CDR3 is TGTGCCAGCAGTGAATTAGGGGGGAGCTCCTACGAGCAGTACTTC. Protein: CASSELGGSSYEQYF.

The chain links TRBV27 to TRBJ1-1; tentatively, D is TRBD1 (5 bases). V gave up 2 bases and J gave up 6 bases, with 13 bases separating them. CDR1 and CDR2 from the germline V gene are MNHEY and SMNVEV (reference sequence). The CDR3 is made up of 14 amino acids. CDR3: CASSLRGRSSEAFF. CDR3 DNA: TGTGCCAGCAGTTTAAGGGGCAGGAGCTCTGAAGCTTTCTTT.

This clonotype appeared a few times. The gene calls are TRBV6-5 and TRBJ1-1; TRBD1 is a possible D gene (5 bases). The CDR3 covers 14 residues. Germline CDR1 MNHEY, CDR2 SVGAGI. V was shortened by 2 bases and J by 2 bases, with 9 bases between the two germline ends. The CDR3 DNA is TGTGCCAGCAGTTACAGGGGACCTAACACTGAAGCTTTCTTT. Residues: CASSYRGPNTEAFF.

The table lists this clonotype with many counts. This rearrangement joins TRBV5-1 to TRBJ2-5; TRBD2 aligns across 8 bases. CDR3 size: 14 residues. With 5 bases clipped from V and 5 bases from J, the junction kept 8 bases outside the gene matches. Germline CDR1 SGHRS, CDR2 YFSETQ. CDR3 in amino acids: CASRDSGMRETQYF. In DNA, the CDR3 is TGCGCCAGCAGGGATAGCGGGATGAGGGAGACCCAGTACTTC.

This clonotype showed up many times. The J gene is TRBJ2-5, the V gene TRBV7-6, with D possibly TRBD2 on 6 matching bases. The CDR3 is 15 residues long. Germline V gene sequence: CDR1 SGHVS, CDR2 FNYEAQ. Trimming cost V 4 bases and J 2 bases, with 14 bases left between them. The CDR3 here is CASSSNSGGQETQYF. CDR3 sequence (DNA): TGTGCCAGCAGCTCTAACTCCGGGGGACAAGAGACCCAGTACTTC.

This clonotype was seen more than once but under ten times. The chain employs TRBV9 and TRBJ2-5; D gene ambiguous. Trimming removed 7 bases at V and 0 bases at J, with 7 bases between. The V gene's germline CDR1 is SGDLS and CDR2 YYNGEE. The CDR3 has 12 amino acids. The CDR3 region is CASRLNQETQYF. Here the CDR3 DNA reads TGTGCCAGCCGACTGAACCAAGAGACCCAGTACTTC. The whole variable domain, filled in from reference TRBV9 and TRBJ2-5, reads DSGVTQTPKHLITATGQRVTLRCSPRSGDLSVYWYQQSLDQGLQFLIQYYNGEERAKGNILERFSAQQFPDLHSELNLSSLELGDSALYFCASRLNQETQYFGPGTRLLVL.

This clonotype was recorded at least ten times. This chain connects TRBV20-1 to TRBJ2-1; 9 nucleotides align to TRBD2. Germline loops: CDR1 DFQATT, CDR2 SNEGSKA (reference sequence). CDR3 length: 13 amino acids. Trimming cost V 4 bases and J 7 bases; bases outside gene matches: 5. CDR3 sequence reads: CSANRLAENEQFF. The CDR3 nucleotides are TGCAGTGCTAACAGACTAGCGGAGAATGAGCAGTTCTTC.

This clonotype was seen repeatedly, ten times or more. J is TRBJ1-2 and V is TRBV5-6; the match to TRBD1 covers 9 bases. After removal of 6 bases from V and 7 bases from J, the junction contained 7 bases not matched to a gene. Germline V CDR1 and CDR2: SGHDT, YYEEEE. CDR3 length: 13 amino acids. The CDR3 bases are TGTGCCAGCATACGGACAGGGGCGGGTGGCTACACCTTC. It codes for CASIRTGAGGYTF.

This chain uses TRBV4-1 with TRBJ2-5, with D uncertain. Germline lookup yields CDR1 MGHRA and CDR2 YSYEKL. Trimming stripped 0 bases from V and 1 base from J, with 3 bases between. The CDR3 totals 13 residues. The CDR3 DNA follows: TGCGCCAGCAGCCAAGATCCCCAAGAGACCCAGTACTTC. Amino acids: CASSQDPQETQYF.

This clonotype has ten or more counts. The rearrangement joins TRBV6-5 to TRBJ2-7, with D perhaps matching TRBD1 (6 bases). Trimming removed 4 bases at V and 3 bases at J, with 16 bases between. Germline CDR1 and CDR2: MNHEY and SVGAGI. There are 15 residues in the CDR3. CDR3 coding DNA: TGTGCCAGCAGTTCTGGATCGGGACAAAGCTACGAGCAGTACTTC. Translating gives CASSSGSGQSYEQYF.

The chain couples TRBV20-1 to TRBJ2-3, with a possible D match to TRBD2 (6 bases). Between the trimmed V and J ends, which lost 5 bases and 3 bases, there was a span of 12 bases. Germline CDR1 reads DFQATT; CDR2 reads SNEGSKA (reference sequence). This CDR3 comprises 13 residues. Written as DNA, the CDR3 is TGCAGTGCTGTACCTGGGGGGACAGATACGCAGTATTTT. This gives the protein CSAVPGGTDTQYF.

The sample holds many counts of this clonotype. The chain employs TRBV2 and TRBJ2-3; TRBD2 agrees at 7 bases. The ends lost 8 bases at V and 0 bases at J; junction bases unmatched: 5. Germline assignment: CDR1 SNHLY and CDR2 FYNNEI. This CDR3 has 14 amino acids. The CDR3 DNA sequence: TGTGCCAGCGGGCGGGGGACTAGCACAGATACGCAGTATTTT. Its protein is CASGRGTSTDTQYF.